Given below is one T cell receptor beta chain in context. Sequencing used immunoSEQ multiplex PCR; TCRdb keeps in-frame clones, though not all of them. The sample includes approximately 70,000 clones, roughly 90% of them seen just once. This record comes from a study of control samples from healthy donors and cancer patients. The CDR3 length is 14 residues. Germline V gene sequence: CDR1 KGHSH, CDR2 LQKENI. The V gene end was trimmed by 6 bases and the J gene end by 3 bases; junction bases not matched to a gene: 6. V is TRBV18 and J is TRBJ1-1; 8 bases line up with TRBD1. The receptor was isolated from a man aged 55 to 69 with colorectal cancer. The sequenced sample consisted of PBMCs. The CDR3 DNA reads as TGTGCCAGCTCTCCTCAGGGGGCCGACACTGAAGCTTTCTTT. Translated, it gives CASSPQGADTEAFF.